What follows are 6 T cell receptor beta chains derived from one specimen sequenced in a study of T cells in Graves' hyperthyroidism and ophthalmopathy. Researchers amplified the TCR beta CDR3 regions from RNA transcripts. With the HTBI primer set, the TCR CDR3 went through a first round of RT-PCR. TCRdb fed the multiplex PCR reads into MiXCR, producing one record per CDR3 protein. The sample shows over 350,000 distinct CDR3 sequences, around 18% of them seen only once. Material for sequencing was blood. The receptors stem from a man aged 18 to 29 with Graves' ophthalmopathy.

This clonotype has just a few counts. This chain links TRBV19 with TRBJ1-2, with 9 positions matching TRBD1. CDR3 length equals 13 residues. Per germline, CDR1 LNHDA and CDR2 SQIVND (reference sequence). Losses at the gene ends were 7 bases for V and 5 bases for J; bases not matched to a gene: 5. As DNA, the CDR3 is TGTGCCAGTACGCCGGGACAGGGTTATGGCTACACCTTC. Residues: CASTPGQGYGYTF.

This clonotype was found a few times. The rearrangement uses TRBV6-1 and TRBJ1-3; D is unresolved. Germline V gene sequence: CDR1 MNHNS, CDR2 SASEGT. This CDR3 has 15 residues. With 5 bases removed from V and 0 bases from J, the gap between germline ends came to 11 bases. This chain's CDR3 is CASSSPPNSGNTIYF. The CDR3 region has the DNA TGTGCCAGCAGTTCCCCACCAAACTCTGGAAACACCATATATTTT.

This clonotype was recorded at least ten times. The J gene is TRBJ1-2, the V gene TRBV12-3 or TRBV12-4; weak D call: TRBD1 (5 bases). The CDR3 runs to 17 residues. V lost 5 bases to trimming and J lost 0 bases, with 19 bases between them. Here the CDR3 DNA reads TGTGCCAGCAGTCCCCGAGGCTTCAAGGGGTCTAACTATGGCTACACCTTC. It specifies CASSPRGFKGSNYGYTF.

This clonotype was seen a handful of times. The chain links TRBV19 to TRBJ2-3, with TRBD2 matching 9 bases. CDR3 length: 14 amino acids. Trimming removed 3 bases from V and 7 bases from J; junction bases left unmatched: 5. CDR1 LNHDA and CDR2 SQIVND come from the germline V gene (reference sequence). As DNA, the CDR3 is TGTGCCAGTAGTATTGGCGGGGGGGAAAATACGCAGTATTTT. It translates to CASSIGGGENTQYF.

This clonotype was seen a handful of times. CDR3 nucleotides: TGCGCCAGCAGCCCTACAGGGGTGGTCGGCTACACCTTC. Translated, it gives CASSPTGVVGYTF. The chain uses TRBV4-1 and TRBJ1-2; 7 bases fit TRBD1. The CDR3 totals 13 residues. The germline V gene has CDR1 MGHRA and CDR2 YSYEKL. Trimming took 4 bases from V and 8 from J; bases not matched to a gene: 7.

About this clonotype itself: The junction departs from germline at one end; a sequencing error may be responsible. The chain is built from TRBV7-9 and TRBJ1-2; D is unresolved. CDR3 length: 13 residues. Germline V gene sequence: CDR1 SEHNR, CDR2 FQNEAQ (reference sequence). CDR3 in DNA: TGTGTCAGCAGCCCGCAATTGGACGATGGCTACACCTTC. Encoded protein: CVSSPQLDDGYTF.